The clone carrying this TCR beta chain appeared once. The V segment lost 0 bases and the J segment 6 bases; nucleotides outside the gene matches: 7. There are 15 residues in the CDR3. The germline gives CDR1 SGHTS, CDR2 YDEGEE. This record comes from a study of blood T cell repertoires in COVID-19. Libraries were prepared by immunoSEQ multiplex PCR; TCRdb keeps only in-frame clonotypes and omits some of them. The data contain fewer than 150,000 clones, more than 75% of them singletons. This chain connects TRBV5-8 to TRBJ2-7; TRBD1 aligns across 9 bases. Sequencing input: peripheral blood. The TCR originated in a woman in her thirties or forties with acute or convalescent COVID-19. The CDR3 coding sequence is TGTGCCAGCAGCTTGGTCGACAGGGGGGCGGCCGAGCAGTACTTC. It specifies CASSLVDRGAAEQYF.